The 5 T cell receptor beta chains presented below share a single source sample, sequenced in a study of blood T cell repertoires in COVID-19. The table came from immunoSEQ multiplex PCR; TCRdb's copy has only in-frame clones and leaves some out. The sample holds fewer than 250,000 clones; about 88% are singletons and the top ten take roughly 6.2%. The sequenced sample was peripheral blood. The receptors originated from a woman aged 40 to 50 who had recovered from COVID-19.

The DNA of the CDR3 is TGTGCCAGCAGCTTCAGCGGCGGCCAAGAGACCCAGTACTTC. Translating it yields CASSFSGGQETQYF. V gene TRBV3-1 (or the pseudogene TRBV3-2) combines with J gene TRBJ2-5; a possible D gene is TRBD2 (5 bases). The CDR3 totals 14 residues. Germline CDR1 reads LGHDT; CDR2 reads YNNKEL (reference sequence). Trimming pared 5 bases from V and 1 base from J, leaving 11 bases between.

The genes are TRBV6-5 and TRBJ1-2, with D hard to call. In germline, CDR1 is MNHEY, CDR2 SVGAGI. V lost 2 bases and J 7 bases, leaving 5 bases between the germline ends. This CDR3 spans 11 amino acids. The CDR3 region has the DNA TGTGCCAGCAGTTACGGGAGTGGCTACACCTTC. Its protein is CASSYGSGYTF.

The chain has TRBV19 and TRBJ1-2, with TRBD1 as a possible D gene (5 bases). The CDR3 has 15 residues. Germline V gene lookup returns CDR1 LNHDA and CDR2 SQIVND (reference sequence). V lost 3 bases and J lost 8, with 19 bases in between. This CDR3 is CASSIRGGAAGGYTF. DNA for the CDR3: TGTGCCAGTAGTATTAGAGGAGGGGCGGCCGGCGGCTACACCTTC.

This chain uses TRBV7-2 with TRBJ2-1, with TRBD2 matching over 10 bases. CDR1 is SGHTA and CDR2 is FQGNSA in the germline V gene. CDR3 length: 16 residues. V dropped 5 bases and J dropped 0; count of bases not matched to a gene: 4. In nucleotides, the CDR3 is TGTGCCAGCAGCCCAGGACTAGCGGTCTCCTACAATGAGCAGTTCTTC. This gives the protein CASSPGLAVSYNEQFF.

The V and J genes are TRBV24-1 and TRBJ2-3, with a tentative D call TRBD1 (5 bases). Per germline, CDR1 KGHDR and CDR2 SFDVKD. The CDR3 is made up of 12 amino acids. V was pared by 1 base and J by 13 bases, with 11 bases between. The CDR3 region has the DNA TGTGCCACCAGTGATTTAGGTTTCAGGGAGTATTTT. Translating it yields CATSDLGFREYF.